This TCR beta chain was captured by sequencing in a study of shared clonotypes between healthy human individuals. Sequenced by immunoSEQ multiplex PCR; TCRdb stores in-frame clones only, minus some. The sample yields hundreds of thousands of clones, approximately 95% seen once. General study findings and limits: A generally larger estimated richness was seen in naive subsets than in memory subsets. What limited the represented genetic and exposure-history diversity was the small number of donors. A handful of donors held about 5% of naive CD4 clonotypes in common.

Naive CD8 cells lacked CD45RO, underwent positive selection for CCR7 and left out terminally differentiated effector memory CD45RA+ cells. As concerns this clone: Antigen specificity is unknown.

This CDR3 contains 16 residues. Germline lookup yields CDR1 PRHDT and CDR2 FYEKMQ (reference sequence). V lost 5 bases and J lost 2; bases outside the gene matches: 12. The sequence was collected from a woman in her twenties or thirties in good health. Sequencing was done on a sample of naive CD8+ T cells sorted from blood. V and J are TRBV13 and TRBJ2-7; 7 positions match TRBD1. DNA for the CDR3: TGTGCCAGCAGCCAACTACAGGGGACCCAAGCCTACGAGCAGTACTTC. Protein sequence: CASSQLQGTQAYEQYF. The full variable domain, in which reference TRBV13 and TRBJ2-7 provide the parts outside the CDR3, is AAGVIQSPRHLIKEKRETATLKCYPIPRHDTVYWYQQGPGQDPQFLISFYEKMQSDKGSIPDRFSAQQFSDYHSELNMSSLELGDSALYFCASSQLQGTQAYEQYFGPGTRLTVT.